The 6 T cell receptor beta chains below were found in one sample sequenced in a study of tumor and adjacent non-tumor tissue in lung cancer. A modified ARM-PCR protocol with three rounds of nested PCR amplified TCRbeta. TCRdb recomputed calls from the multiplex PCR reads with MiXCR, one row per CDR3 protein. The table includes tens of thousands of distinct CDR3 sequences, about 55% detected once. No cell sorting was done before RNA was extracted from the tissue. This non-tumor lung sample came from over 3 cm beyond the tumor edge. Material: distant non-tumor lung tissue. These TCRs come from a man aged 65 to 79 with non-small cell lung cancer.

In regard to this clonotype: Because the CDR3 is missing its conserved closing phenylalanine or tryptophan, this is likely a read error. The gene calls are TRBV7-8 and TRBJ1-2; D may be TRBD1 (5 bases). This CDR3 region has 15 residues. Trimming cost V 0 bases and J 5 bases, with 13 bases left between them. CDR1 and CDR2 from the germline V gene are SGHVS and FQNEAQ. This CDR3 reads CASSLALGGGYGYTS. CDR3 nucleotides: TGTGCCAGCAGCTTAGCGCTGGGGGGGGGTTATGGCTACACCTCC.

There are many counts of this clonotype. The chain recombines TRBV6-2 or TRBV6-3 with TRBJ2-1; possibly TRBD1 or TRBD2 for D (5 bases each). CDR1 is MNHEY, CDR2 SVGEGT, per germline. Deletions cut 10 bases from V and 6 bases from J, with 19 bases between. The CDR3 sequence is 14 residues long. CDR3 protein: CATRLRIGTNEQFF. For the CDR3, the DNA is TGTGCCACCCGACTAAGGATCGGGACCAATGAGCAGTTCTTC.

This clonotype has at least ten counts. The V call is TRBV5-5, the J call TRBJ2-3, with D perhaps matching TRBD2 (6 bases). This CDR3 spans 14 amino acids. Germline CDR1 is SGHKS and CDR2 is YYEKEE (reference sequence). V was pared by 0 bases and J by 1 base, with 6 bases between. The CDR3 DNA is TGTGCCAGCAGCTTGGGCGGGGGCACAGATACGCAGTATTTT. This gives the protein CASSLGGGTDTQYF.

The sample holds a few counts of this clonotype. A read error may account for a junction end that differs from germline. The V gene is TRBV11-2, the J gene TRBJ2-3, with a tentative D call TRBD1 (6 bases). There are 16 residues in the CDR3. In germline, CDR1 is SGHAT, CDR2 FQNNGV. The DNA of the CDR3 is TGTGCTAGCAGCTTAGTGCAGGGGATCGGGGCAGGTACGCAGTATTTT. Residues: CASSLVQGIGAGTQYF.

This clonotype was detected ten times or more. This chain uses TRBV6-5 with TRBJ1-1, with a possible D match to TRBD1 (5 bases). Trimming removed 8 bases from V and 8 bases from J, with 15 bases in between. Per the germline V gene, CDR1 is MNHEY and CDR2 is SVGAGI. The CDR3 spans 12 residues. The chain's CDR3 is CASGGAGKEAFF. CDR3 in DNA: TGTGCCAGCGGGGGTGCCGGTAAAGAAGCTTTCTTT.

Notes on this clonotype: One end of the junction varies from germline; a read error may be responsible. The V and J genes are TRBV12-3 or TRBV12-4 and TRBJ2-7; the match to TRBD2 covers 8 bases. This CDR3 has 15 amino acids. DNA of the CDR3: TGTGCCAGCAGTTTTTTTGGCCGGGAGGGCTGCGAGCAGTACTTT. It is translated as CASSFFGREGCEQYF.